The clone carrying this T cell receptor (beta chain) came up once. The repertoire was sequenced with immunoSEQ multiplex PCR; TCRdb's copy has only in-frame clones and lacks some. There are about 13,000 clones in the sample; approximately 78% occur only once, and 30% to 35% lies in the top ten. The sample originates from a study of blood T cell repertoires in COVID-19. The overall study: Researchers got acute and convalescent COVID-19 samples from the United States, Italy and Spain. T cells, B-cell-depleted T cells, or PBMCs supplied cDNA or gDNA.

Losses at the gene ends were 4 bases for V and 5 bases for J; bases not matched to a gene: 8. The CDR3 is 15 residues long. Germline lookup yields CDR1 SGHRS and CDR2 YFSETQ. Source material: peripheral blood. The genes are TRBV5-1 and TRBJ2-7; the match to TRBD1 covers 11 bases. The sequence was obtained from a human donor in a cohort sampled during active COVID-19. For the CDR3, the DNA is TGCGCCAGCAGCGCCACCGGGACAGGGGGAGACGAGCAGTACTTC. It encodes CASSATGTGGDEQYF.